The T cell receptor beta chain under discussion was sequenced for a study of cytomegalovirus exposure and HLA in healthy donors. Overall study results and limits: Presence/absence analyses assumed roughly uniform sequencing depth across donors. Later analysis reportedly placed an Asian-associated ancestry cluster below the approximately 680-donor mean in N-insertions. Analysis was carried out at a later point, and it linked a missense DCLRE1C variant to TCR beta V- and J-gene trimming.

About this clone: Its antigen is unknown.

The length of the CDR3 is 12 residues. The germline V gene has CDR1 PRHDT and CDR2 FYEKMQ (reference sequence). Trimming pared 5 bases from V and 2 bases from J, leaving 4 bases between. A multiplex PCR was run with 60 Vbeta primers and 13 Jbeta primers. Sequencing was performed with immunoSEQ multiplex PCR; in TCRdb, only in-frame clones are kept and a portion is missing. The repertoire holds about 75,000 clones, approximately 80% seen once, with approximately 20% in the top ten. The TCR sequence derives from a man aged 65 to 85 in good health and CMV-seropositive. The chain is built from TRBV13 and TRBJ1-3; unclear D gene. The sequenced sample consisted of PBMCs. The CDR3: CASSLPGNTIYF. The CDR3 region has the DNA TGTGCCAGCAGCCTACCTGGAAACACCATATATTTT.